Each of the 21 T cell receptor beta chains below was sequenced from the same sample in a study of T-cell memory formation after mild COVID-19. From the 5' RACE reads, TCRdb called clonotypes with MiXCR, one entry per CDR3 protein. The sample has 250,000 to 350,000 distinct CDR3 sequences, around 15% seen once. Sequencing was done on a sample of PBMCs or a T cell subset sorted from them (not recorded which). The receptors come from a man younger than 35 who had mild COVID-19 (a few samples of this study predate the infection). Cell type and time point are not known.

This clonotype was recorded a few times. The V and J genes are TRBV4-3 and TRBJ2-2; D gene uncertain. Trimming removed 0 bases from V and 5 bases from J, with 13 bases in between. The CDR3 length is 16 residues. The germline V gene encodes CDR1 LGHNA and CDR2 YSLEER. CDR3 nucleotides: TGCGCCAGCAGCCAAGAACACCGCCCGAGGACCGGGGAGCTGTTTTTT. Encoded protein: CASSQEHRPRTGELFF.

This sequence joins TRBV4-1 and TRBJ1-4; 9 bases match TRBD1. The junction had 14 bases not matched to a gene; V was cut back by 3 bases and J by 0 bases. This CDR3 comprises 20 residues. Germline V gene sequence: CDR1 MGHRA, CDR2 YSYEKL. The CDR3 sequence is CASSQAIQGAISSTNEKLFF. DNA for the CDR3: TGCGCCAGCAGCCAGGCCATACAGGGGGCTATCTCCTCAACTAATGAAAAACTGTTTTTT.

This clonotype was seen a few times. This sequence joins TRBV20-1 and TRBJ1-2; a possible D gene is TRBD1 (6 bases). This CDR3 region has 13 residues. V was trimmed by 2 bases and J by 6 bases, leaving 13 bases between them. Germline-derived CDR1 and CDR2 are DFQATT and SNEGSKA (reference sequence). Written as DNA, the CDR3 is TGCAGTGCTAGATTCCAGGGGAGGCATGGCTACACCTTC. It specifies CSARFQGRHGYTF.

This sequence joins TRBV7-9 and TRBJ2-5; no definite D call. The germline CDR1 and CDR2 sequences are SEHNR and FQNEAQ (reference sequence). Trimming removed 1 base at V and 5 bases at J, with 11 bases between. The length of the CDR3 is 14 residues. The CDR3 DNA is TGTGCCAGCAGCTTAGGCTCGGGCATGGAGACCCAGTACTTC. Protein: CASSLGSGMETQYF.

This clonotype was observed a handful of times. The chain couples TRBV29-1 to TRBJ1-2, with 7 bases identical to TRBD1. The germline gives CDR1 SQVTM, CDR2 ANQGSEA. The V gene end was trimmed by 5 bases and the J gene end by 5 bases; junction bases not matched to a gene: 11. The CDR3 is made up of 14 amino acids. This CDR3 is CSVPPGTEGYGYTF. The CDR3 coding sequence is TGCAGCGTTCCGCCCGGGACAGAGGGGTATGGCTACACCTTC.

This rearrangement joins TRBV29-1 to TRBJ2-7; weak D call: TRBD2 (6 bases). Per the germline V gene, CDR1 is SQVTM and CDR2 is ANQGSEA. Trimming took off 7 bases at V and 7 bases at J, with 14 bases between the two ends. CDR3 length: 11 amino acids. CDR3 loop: CSGGSGEEQYF. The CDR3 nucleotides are TGCAGCGGGGGATCGGGGGAGGAGCAGTACTTC.

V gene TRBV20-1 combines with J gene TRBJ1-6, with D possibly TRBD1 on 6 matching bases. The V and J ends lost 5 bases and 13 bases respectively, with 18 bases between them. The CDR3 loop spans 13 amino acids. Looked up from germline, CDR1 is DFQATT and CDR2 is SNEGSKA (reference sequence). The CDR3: CSAPRTAGSPLHF. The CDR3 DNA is TGCAGTGCTCCGAGGACAGCTGGGTCGCCCCTCCACTTT.

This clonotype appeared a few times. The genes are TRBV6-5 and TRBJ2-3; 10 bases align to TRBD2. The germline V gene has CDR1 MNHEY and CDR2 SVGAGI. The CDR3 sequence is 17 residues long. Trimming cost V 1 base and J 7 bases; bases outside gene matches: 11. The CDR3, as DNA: TGTGCCAGCAGTTACTGGCCAAGCGGGGGGGCTGGGAATACGCAGTATTTT. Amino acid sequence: CASSYWPSGGAGNTQYF.

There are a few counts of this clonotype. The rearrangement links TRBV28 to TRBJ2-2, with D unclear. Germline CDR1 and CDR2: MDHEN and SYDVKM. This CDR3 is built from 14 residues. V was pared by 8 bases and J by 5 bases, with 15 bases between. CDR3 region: CASRHHEVTGELFF. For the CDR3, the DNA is TGTGCCAGCCGACACCACGAAGTTACCGGGGAGCTGTTTTTT.

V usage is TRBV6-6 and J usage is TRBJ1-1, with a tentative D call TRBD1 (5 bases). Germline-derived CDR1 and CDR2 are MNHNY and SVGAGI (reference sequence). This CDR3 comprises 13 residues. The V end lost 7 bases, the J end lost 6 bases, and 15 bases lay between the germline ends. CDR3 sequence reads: CASTGGEAAEAFF. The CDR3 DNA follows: TGTGCCAGCACGGGAGGGGAGGCGGCTGAAGCTTTCTTT.

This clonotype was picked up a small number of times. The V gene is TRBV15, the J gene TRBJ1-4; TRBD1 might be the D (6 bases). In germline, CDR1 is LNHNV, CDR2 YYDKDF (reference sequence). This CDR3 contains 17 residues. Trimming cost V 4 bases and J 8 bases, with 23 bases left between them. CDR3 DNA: TGTGCCACCAGCATCACCCCGGGGGGCGAGAGGAAAGAAAAACTGTTTTTT. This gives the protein CATSITPGGERKEKLFF. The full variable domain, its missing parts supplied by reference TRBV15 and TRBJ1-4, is DAMVIQNPRYQVTQFGKPVTLSCSQTLNHNVMYWYQQKSSQAPKLLFHYYDKDFNNEADTPDNFQSRRPNTSFCFLDIRSPGLGDTAMYLCATSITPGGERKEKLFFGSGTQLSVL.

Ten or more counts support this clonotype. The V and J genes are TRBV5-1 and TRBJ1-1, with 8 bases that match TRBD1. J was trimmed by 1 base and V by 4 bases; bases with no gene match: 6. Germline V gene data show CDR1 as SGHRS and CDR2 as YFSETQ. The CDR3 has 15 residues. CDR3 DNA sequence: TGCGCCAGCAGCCTGGGGGACAGGAGGAACACTGAAGCTTTCTTT. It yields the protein CASSLGDRRNTEAFF.

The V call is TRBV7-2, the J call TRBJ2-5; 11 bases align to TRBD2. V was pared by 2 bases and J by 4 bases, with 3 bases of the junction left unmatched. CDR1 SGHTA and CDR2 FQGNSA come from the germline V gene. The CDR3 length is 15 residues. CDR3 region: CASSLSSGGRETQYF. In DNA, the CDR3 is TGTGCCAGCAGCTTATCTAGCGGGGGGCGAGAGACCCAGTACTTC.

The CDR3 here is CASSPEVQLNTEAFF. The CDR3 region has the DNA TGTGCCAGCAGCCCCGAGGTACAGCTTAACACTGAAGCTTTCTTT. This chain links TRBV4-2 with TRBJ1-1; D remains unclear. The germline gives CDR1 LGHNA, CDR2 YNFKEQ. This CDR3 is 15 amino acids long. With 4 bases removed from V and 2 bases from J, the gap between germline ends came to 14 bases.

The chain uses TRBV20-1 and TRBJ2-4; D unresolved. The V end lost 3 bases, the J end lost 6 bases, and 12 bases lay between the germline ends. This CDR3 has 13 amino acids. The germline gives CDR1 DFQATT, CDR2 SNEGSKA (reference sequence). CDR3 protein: CSASSITGNIQYF. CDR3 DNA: TGCAGTGCTAGTTCTATCACGGGAAACATTCAGTACTTC.

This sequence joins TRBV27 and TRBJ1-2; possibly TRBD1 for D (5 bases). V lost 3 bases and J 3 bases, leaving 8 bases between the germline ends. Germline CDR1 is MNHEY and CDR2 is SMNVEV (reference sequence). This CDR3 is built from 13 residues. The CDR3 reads CASSFGAHYGYTF. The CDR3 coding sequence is TGTGCCAGCAGTTTCGGGGCTCACTATGGCTACACCTTC.

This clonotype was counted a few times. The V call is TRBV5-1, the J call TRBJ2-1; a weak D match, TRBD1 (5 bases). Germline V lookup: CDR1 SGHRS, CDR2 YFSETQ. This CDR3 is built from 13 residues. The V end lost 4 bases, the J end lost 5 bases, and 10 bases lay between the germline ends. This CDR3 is CASSPIRDNEQFF. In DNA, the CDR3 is TGCGCCAGCAGCCCGATCAGGGACAATGAGCAGTTCTTC.

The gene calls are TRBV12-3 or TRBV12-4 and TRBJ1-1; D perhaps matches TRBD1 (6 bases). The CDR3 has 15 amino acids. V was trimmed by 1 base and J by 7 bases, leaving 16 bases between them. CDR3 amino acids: CASSLEGGHIHEAFF. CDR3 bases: TGTGCCAGCAGTTTAGAGGGGGGGCATATTCATGAAGCTTTCTTT.

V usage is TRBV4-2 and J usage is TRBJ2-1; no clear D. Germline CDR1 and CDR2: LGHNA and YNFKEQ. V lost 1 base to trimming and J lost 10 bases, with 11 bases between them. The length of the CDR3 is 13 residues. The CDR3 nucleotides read TGTGCCAGCAGCCAAGTCCCCGTGCAAGAGCAGTTCTTC. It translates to CASSQVPVQEQFF.

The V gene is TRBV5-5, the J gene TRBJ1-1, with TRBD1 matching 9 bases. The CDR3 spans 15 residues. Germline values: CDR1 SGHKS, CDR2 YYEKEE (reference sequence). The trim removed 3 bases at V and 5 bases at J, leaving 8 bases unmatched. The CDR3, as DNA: TGTGCCAGCAGCTCCTCCGGGACAGGGTGGACTGAAGCTTTCTTT. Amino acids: CASSSSGTGWTEAFF.

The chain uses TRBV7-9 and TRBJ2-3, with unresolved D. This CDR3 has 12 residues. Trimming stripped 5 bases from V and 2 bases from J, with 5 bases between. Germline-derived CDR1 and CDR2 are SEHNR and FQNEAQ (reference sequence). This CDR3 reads CASSRVTDTQYF. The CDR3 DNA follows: TGTGCCAGCAGCCGAGTCACAGATACGCAGTATTTT.